The 25 T cell receptor beta chains given below trace back to one sample, sequenced in a study of blood T cell repertoires in COVID-19 (TCRdb year 2020). The library was produced with the immunoSEQ multiplex PCR assay. In its TCRdb copy, this immuneACCESS table keeps in-frame sequences only and misses some clones. Where compared with another copy, unresolved V genes explain less than half of these, and the others have no known cause. The sample yields 390,000 or so clones; 80% to 90% were counted once. Roughly a tenth of the sample belongs to the ten largest clones. The sequencing sample was made of peripheral blood. The receptors come from a woman aged 25 to 39 with COVID-19, enrolled during active disease.

This chain uses TRBV30 with TRBJ2-7; 8 bases match TRBD1. The V and J ends lost 0 bases and 0 bases, in that order; junction bases with no gene match: 4. This CDR3 spans 15 amino acids. The germline V gene encodes CDR1 GTSNPN and CDR2 SVGIG (reference sequence). In DNA, the CDR3 is TGTGCCTGGAGTGTAGATACAGGGGGCTCCTACGAGCAGTACTTC. Translated, it gives CAWSVDTGGSYEQYF.

This clone was seen a single time. The chain employs TRBV7-6 and TRBJ1-1, with D possibly matching TRBD1 (5 bases). CDR3 length: 16 residues. Germline V lookup: CDR1 SGHVS, CDR2 FNYEAQ. V dropped 0 bases and J dropped 1 base, with 12 bases sitting between them. In nucleotides, the CDR3 is TGTGCCAGCAGCTTAGCGCCTGGGGGGGGGAACACTGAAGCTTTCTTT. It yields the protein CASSLAPGGGNTEAFF.

This rearrangement joins TRBV7-2 to TRBJ2-2, with 7 bases identical to TRBD2. Per the germline V gene, CDR1 is SGHTA and CDR2 is FQGNSA. V lost 2 bases to trimming and J lost 1 base; unmatched junction nucleotides: 1. The CDR3 is 15 residues long. The DNA for the CDR3 is TGTGCCAGCAGCTTAATAGCGGGGAACACCGGGGAGCTGTTTTTT. Translation gives CASSLIAGNTGELFF.

The chain is built from TRBV6-5 and TRBJ1-3, with 7 bases lining up with TRBD1. Germline V gives CDR1 MNHEY, CDR2 SVGAGI. V lost 6 bases to trimming and J lost 8 bases; unmatched junction nucleotides: 13. This CDR3 region has 15 residues. CDR3 coding DNA: TGTGCCAGCAGGCGACAGGGTGGGCCCCCGGACACCATATATTTT. It specifies CASRRQGGPPDTIYF.

V usage is TRBV7-9 and J usage is TRBJ2-2; D gene unclear. Germline CDR1 SEHNR, CDR2 FQNEAQ (reference sequence). The CDR3 extends over 12 amino acids. Between the trimmed V and J ends, which lost 1 base and 7 bases, there was a span of 4 bases. The CDR3, as DNA: TGTGCCAGCAGCTTAGGCGTCGGGGAGCTGTTTTTT. It translates to CASSLGVGELFF.

The rearrangement joins TRBV28 to TRBJ2-2; D remains unclear. Germline CDR1 MDHEN, CDR2 SYDVKM. Trimming shortened V by 3 bases and J by 3 bases, and 11 bases separated the two germline ends. The CDR3 runs to 15 residues. CDR3 DNA sequence: TGTGCCAGCAGTTTTGATTCCAGATACACCGGGGAGCTGTTTTTT. Amino acid sequence: CASSFDSRYTGELFF.

V gene TRBV5-1 combines with J gene TRBJ2-7, with TRBD1 matching over 8 bases. Trimming removed 3 bases from V and 5 bases from J; junction bases left unmatched: 10. Germline V gene data show CDR1 as SGHRS and CDR2 as YFSETQ. The CDR3 covers 15 residues. In DNA form, the CDR3 reads TGCGCCAGCAGCTCTCGAAGGGGCAGGGGGCACGAGCAGTACTTC. Protein: CASSSRRGRGHEQYF.

This rearrangement joins TRBV27 to TRBJ2-7; 13 bases agree with TRBD2. V lost 1 base to trimming and J lost 2 bases; unmatched junction nucleotides: 5. CDR1 and CDR2 (germline): MNHEY, SMNVEV (reference sequence). CDR3 length equals 17 residues. CDR3 in amino acids: CASSLLGTSGETYEQYF. The CDR3 DNA sequence: TGTGCCAGCAGTTTATTAGGGACTAGCGGGGAAACCTACGAGCAGTACTTC.

V usage is TRBV2 and J usage is TRBJ2-7; possibly TRBD2 for D (5 bases). Germline-derived CDR1 and CDR2 are SNHLY and FYNNEI. The CDR3 sequence is 12 residues long. V was pared by 7 bases and J by 6 bases, with 13 bases between. CDR3 protein: CASTLGGGEQYF. The CDR3 DNA reads as TGTGCCAGCACATTAGGAGGAGGCGAGCAGTACTTC.

The rearrangement joins TRBV7-9 to TRBJ2-7; D uncertain. V gave up 4 bases and J gave up 2 bases, with 12 bases separating them. This CDR3 comprises 14 residues. CDR1 SEHNR and CDR2 FQNEAQ come from the germline V gene (reference sequence). The CDR3 is CASSYHSQTYEQYF. CDR3 coding DNA: TGTGCCAGCAGCTATCATAGCCAGACCTACGAGCAGTACTTC.

This clone has just one count. V usage is TRBV28 and J usage is TRBJ2-7; 9 bases are shared with TRBD2. This CDR3 region has 17 residues. Losses at the gene ends were 6 bases for V and 2 bases for J; bases not matched to a gene: 14. The germline V gene encodes CDR1 MDHEN and CDR2 SYDVKM. The DNA for the CDR3 is TGTGCCAGCAGGCCCCGTGGTGGCGGGAGGGCCGCCTACGAGCAGTACTTC. It codes for CASRPRGGGRAAYEQYF.

CDR3 bases: TGTGCCAGCAGTTTATCGGGGGACTTAGTCCTAGATACGCAGTATTTT. Its translation is CASSLSGDLVLDTQYF. This chain uses TRBV27 with TRBJ2-3, with TRBD2 as a possible D gene (6 bases). The CDR3 is 16 residues long. CDR1 is MNHEY and CDR2 is SMNVEV in the germline V gene (reference sequence). V was trimmed by 0 bases and J by 5 bases, leaving 15 bases between them.

The chain employs TRBV10-3 and TRBJ2-1, with TRBD2 as a possible D gene (6 bases). Germline loops: CDR1 ENHRY, CDR2 SYGVKD. CDR3 length: 14 residues. Trimming removed 6 bases from V and 0 bases from J, with 9 bases in between. CDR3 protein: CAIRRGSSYNEQFF. CDR3 DNA: TGTGCCATCAGACGGGGGAGCTCCTACAATGAGCAGTTCTTC.

The CDR3 is CASSLAGREDYEQYF. CDR3 DNA: TGCGCCAGCAGCTTGGCCGGGCGGGAGGACTACGAGCAGTACTTC. The chain is built from TRBV5-1 and TRBJ2-7; TRBD2 agrees at 8 bases. The CDR3 is made up of 15 amino acids. V lost 0 bases and J lost 3; bases outside the gene matches: 5. Germline CDR1 is SGHRS and CDR2 is YFSETQ.

The CDR3 nucleotides read TGTGCCAGCTGGGAGGGCGCAACTAATGAAAAACTGTTTTTT. Its protein product is CASWEGATNEKLFF. J is TRBJ1-4 and V is TRBV6-5; D gene uncertain. Germline V gene lookup returns CDR1 MNHEY and CDR2 SVGAGI. The V end was cut by 8 bases, the J end by 0 bases, with 10 bases between. This CDR3 has 14 amino acids.

This clone was detected a few times. The chain recombines TRBV10-2 with TRBJ2-5, with 8 bases aligning to TRBD1. Unmatched junction bases numbered 3, after V lost 4 bases and J lost 5 bases. The CDR3 is 13 residues long. Germline lookup yields CDR1 WSHSY and CDR2 SAAADI. The CDR3 loop is CASSGQGAETQYF. CDR3 in DNA: TGCGCCAGCAGTGGGCAGGGGGCCGAGACCCAGTACTTC.

J is TRBJ2-2 and V is TRBV19; D ambiguous. CDR1 LNHDA and CDR2 SQIVND come from the germline V gene (reference sequence). There are 13 residues in the CDR3. The V end was cut by 10 bases, the J end by 1 base, with 10 bases between. The CDR3 sequence: CATFLRNTGELFF. The CDR3 DNA follows: TGTGCCACCTTCCTGAGGAACACCGGGGAGCTGTTTTTT. Drawing the rest from reference TRBV19 and TRBJ2-2, the complete variable domain is DGGITQSPKYLFRKEGQNVTLSCEQNLNHDAMYWYRQDPGQGLRLIYYSQIVNDFQKGDIAEGYSVSREKKESFPLTVTSAQKNPTAFYLCATFLRNTGELFFGEGSRLTVL.

The V gene is TRBV4-2, the J gene TRBJ1-5; D may be TRBD1 (6 bases). Looked up from germline, CDR1 is LGHNA and CDR2 is YNFKEQ. The CDR3 spans 15 residues. The germline V and J ends were trimmed by 3 bases and 4 bases, with 13 bases remaining between them. CDR3 sequence (DNA): TGTGCCAGCAGCCAGGAAAGGGGGGGGAATCAGCCCCAGCATTTT. Its translation: CASSQERGGNQPQHF.

V usage is TRBV19 and J usage is TRBJ1-4; D is possibly TRBD1 (5 bases). The V end lost 3 bases, the J end lost 8 bases, and 13 bases lay between the germline ends. In germline, CDR1 is LNHDA, CDR2 SQIVND (reference sequence). This CDR3 is 14 amino acids long. For the CDR3, the DNA is TGTGCCAGTAGTATTGTCAGGGCTTTCGAAAAACTGTTTTTT. Encoded protein: CASSIVRAFEKLFF.

This clone showed up just once. This chain connects TRBV30 to TRBJ2-7, with 8 bases lining up with TRBD1. J was trimmed by 1 base and V by 1 base; bases with no gene match: 6. CDR3 length: 15 amino acids. Germline CDR1 is GTSNPN and CDR2 is SVGIG (reference sequence). This CDR3 is CAWSGRTGYSYEQYF. The CDR3, as DNA: TGTGCCTGGAGTGGGCGGACAGGGTATTCCTACGAGCAGTACTTC.

V is TRBV19 and J is TRBJ1-2, with a possible D match to TRBD1 (6 bases). The V gene lost 3 bases and the J gene lost 9 bases, with 11 bases spanning the gap. This CDR3 has 12 residues. Germline V gene sequence: CDR1 LNHDA, CDR2 SQIVND (reference sequence). This chain's CDR3 is CASSMQGLSYTF. CDR3 DNA sequence: TGTGCCAGTAGTATGCAGGGGCTGAGCTACACCTTC.

This chain links TRBV30 with TRBJ1-1; perhaps TRBD1 as D (5 bases). The V gene lost 0 bases and the J gene lost 5 bases, with 13 bases spanning the gap. Germline V lookup: CDR1 GTSNPN, CDR2 SVGIG (reference sequence). CDR3 size: 14 residues. CDR3 sequence: CAWSVPRRVTEAFF. The CDR3 DNA follows: TGTGCCTGGAGTGTACCCCGCAGGGTAACTGAAGCTTTCTTT.

A few counts support this clone. The J gene is TRBJ1-1, the V gene TRBV2, with D perhaps TRBD1 (6 bases). With 8 bases removed from V and 0 bases from J, the gap between germline ends came to 10 bases. The germline V gene encodes CDR1 SNHLY and CDR2 FYNNEI. This CDR3 is 13 amino acids long. As DNA, the CDR3 is TGTGCCAGCTTCCAGGGGATGAACACTGAAGCTTTCTTT. This gives the protein CASFQGMNTEAFF.

On this clone: Within the sample, other DNA sequences also encode this same CDR3. This chain uses TRBV5-1 with TRBJ2-1; TRBD2 agrees at 14 bases. This CDR3 spans 16 amino acids. Germline CDR1 SGHRS, CDR2 YFSETQ. V was pared by 2 bases and J by 6 bases, with 4 bases of the junction left unmatched. CDR3 region: CASSLPGLAGVNEQFF. Written as DNA, the CDR3 is TGCGCCAGCAGCTTACCGGGACTAGCGGGAGTCAATGAGCAGTTCTTC. Together with reference TRBV5-1 and TRBJ2-1, the CDR3 gives the full variable domain: KAGVTQTPRYLIKTRGQQVTLSCSPISGHRSVSWYQQTPGQGLQFLFEYFSETQRNKGNFPGRFSGRQFSNSRSEMNVSTLELGDSALYLCASSLPGLAGVNEQFFGPGTRLTVL.

This clone was counted once. The rearrangement links TRBV18 to TRBJ1-2; TRBD1 matches 9 bases. The germline V gene encodes CDR1 KGHSH and CDR2 LQKENI. Losses at the gene ends were 0 bases for V and 9 bases for J; bases not matched to a gene: 5. CDR3 length: 14 amino acids. CDR3 nucleotides: TGTGCCAGCTCACCACCGGTACAGGGGGCAAGCTACACCTTC. Translated: CASSPPVQGASYTF. The full variable domain, its missing parts supplied by reference TRBV18 and TRBJ1-2, is NAGVMQNPRHLVRRRGQEARLRCSPMKGHSHVYWYRQLPEEGLKFMVYLQKENIIDESGMPKERFSAEFPKEGPSILRIQQVVRGDSAAYFCASSPPVQGASYTFGSGTRLTVV.